The present T cell receptor (beta chain) was sequenced within a study of blood T cell repertoires in COVID-19 (dated by TCRdb to the early 2020s). Some background on the complete study: Collaborator samples came from the United States, Italy and Spain and covered acute and convalescent phases of COVID-19. The prospective study material was composed of cDNA or gDNA derived from T cells, B-cell-depleted T cells, or PBMCs. Subjects who had been exposed to COVID-19, were actively infected with it, or had recovered from it provided the deeply sampled blood TCRbeta repertoires that made up the dataset. The repertoires were made available in a free public database intended to serve as a resource for research on the immune response to SARS-CoV-2. Samples were obtained from the ongoing ImmuneRACE study (first 160 participants) and from over 1,000 subjects provided by 6 global collaborators. The sample metadata nearly always contained a de-identified subject ID, COVID-19 status, age in years and sex. Where HLA class I and class II types were available, the types were taken from metadata supplied by the sample provider, not from assay-based typing.

CDR1 and CDR2, looked up from the germline V gene, are MNHEY and SVGAGI. Clipping removes 6 bases from V and 6 bases from J, with 11 as the unmatched junction base count. Including the terminal cysteine and phenylalanine, the CDR3 comprises 15 residues. Kept here is only the CDR3 DNA, which spans 45 bases and is read in frame from base 1. Overall study outcomes, separate from this receptor: Clinical and demographic metadata were provided uncurated, with the amount varying by source and participant.

TCRbeta CDR3 regions were amplified from genomic DNA by means of the immunoSEQ Assay, a bias-controlled multiplex PCR. In the source study's methods: The number of nucleated cells in each sample was estimated from the amplification of reference gene primers within the assay. To quantify the absolute abundance of each unique TCRbeta CDR3 rearrangement, sequence reads were collapsed and filtered. For each sample, productive Simpson clonality was calculated as the square root of Simpson's diversity index across productive rearrangements. TCRdb provides this immuneACCESS table in a form limited to in-frame rearrangements. Some clones are lacking; in checked studies, under half of them reflect an unresolved V gene, and why the rest are absent is not known. V, J and clone size were drawn from that table, and D and trimming were deduced from the DNA. The sample yields hundreds of thousands of clones; around 92% were counted once. The biggest ten clones account for around 10% of the sample.

There are many counts of this clone. Its target antigen remains unknown. The sample holds no much larger clone one base away, and base qualities are not on file. One collaborating source in Seattle enrolled patients during active infection and followed them longitudinally through the course of disease. The collaborating institutions used their own protocols to collect whole blood in K2EDTA tubes. For TCRbeta analysis, collaborator samples were shipped as frozen whole blood, as isolated PBMCs, or as DNA extracted from either sample type. The chain is assembled from TRBV6-5 and TRBJ1-1; 9 bases in the middle match TRBD1. The sequence derives from a woman aged 30 to 39 with COVID-19, enrolled during active disease. Sequenced input: peripheral blood. The CDR3 region reads CASRSPDRGIAEAFF. Read as DNA, the sequence is TGTGCCAGCAGGTCACCGGACAGGGGAATCGCTGAAGCTTTCTTT.